Below, 14 T cell receptor beta chains from the same sample are listed, as sequenced in a study of shared clonotypes between healthy human individuals. Produced via immunoSEQ multiplex PCR; TCRdb's table is partial and in-frame only. The sample contains about 1 million clones, approximately 72% of which appear only once. Sequences were obtained from memory CD4+ T cells sorted from blood. Subset of the sample: CD45RA-negative fraction. These receptors originate from a man in his late teens or twenties in good health.

With respect to this clone: One end of the junction is discordant with germline, which a read error may explain. V gene TRBV18 combines with J gene TRBJ2-7; 10 nucleotides match TRBD1. The CDR3 sequence is 13 residues long. Germline values: CDR1 KGHSH, CDR2 LQKENI. Here the CDR3 reads CTSSGTGVREQYF. The CDR3 DNA is TGTACCAGCTCAGGGACAGGGGTACGCGAGCAGTACTTC. Together with reference TRBV18 and TRBJ2-7, the CDR3 gives the full variable domain: NAGVMQNPRHLVRRRGQEARLRCSPMKGHSHVYWYRQLPEEGLKFMVYLQKENIIDESGMPKERFSAEFPKEGPSILRIQQVVRGDSAAYFCTSSGTGVREQYFGPGTRLTVT.

The chain combines TRBV11-2 with TRBJ2-5; 10 nucleotides line up with TRBD2. Germline CDR1 SGHAT, CDR2 FQNNGV. With 0 bases clipped from V and 1 base from J, the junction kept 5 bases outside the gene matches. This CDR3 contains 17 residues. Written as DNA, the CDR3 is TGTGCCAGCAGCTTAGACGAGACTAGCGGGTTCCAAGAGACCCAGTACTTC. Its translation is CASSLDETSGFQETQYF.

The chain is built from TRBV5-6 and TRBJ1-2; the match to TRBD1 covers 7 bases. The CDR3 runs 13 residues. With V trimmed by 2 bases and J by 5 bases, 3 bases remained unmatched. Germline CDR1 and CDR2: SGHDT and YYEEEE. CDR3 in DNA: TGTGCCAGCAGCTTTAGGGGGCTTTATGGCTACACCTTC. As protein: CASSFRGLYGYTF.

This clone was seen once. This sample also contains other DNA sequences that code for the same CDR3. CDR3 nucleotides: TGCGCCAGCAGCTTGGCGGGAGAGGATACGCAGTATTTT. This sequence encodes CASSLAGEDTQYF. This chain uses TRBV5-1 with TRBJ2-3; tentatively, D is TRBD2 (6 bases). This CDR3 is built from 13 residues. Trimming shortened V by 0 bases and J by 6 bases, and 8 bases separated the two germline ends. Per the germline V gene, CDR1 is SGHRS and CDR2 is YFSETQ.

This clone came up a few times. The chain links TRBV5-6 to TRBJ2-5; D not certain. CDR1 is SGHDT, CDR2 YYEEEE, per germline. The V and J ends lost 1 base and 2 bases respectively, with 6 bases between them. The CDR3 loop spans 13 amino acids. CDR3 in amino acids: CASSLLQQETQYF. The CDR3 region has the DNA TGTGCCAGCAGCTTGCTCCAGCAAGAGACCCAGTACTTC.

Only a few counts were recorded for this clone. The chain couples TRBV7-9 to TRBJ1-5, with TRBD1 matching 7 bases. Germline CDR1 and CDR2: SEHNR and FQNEAQ (reference sequence). Trimming at V came to 8 bases and at J to 3 bases, leaving 7 bases not matched to a gene. The CDR3 is 14 residues long. CDR3 amino acids: CASRPGTDNQPQHF. CDR3 coding DNA: TGTGCCAGCCGGCCCGGGACAGACAATCAGCCCCAGCATTTT.

V and J are TRBV30 and TRBJ2-7; 7 bases align to TRBD2. J lost 7 bases, V lost 3 bases, and 12 bases had no gene match. This CDR3 region has 14 residues. Germline V gene lookup returns CDR1 GTSNPN and CDR2 SVGIG (reference sequence). This CDR3 is CAWRKAGPPGEQYF. CDR3 in DNA: TGTGCCTGGAGGAAAGCGGGACCCCCCGGTGAGCAGTACTTC.

The gene calls are TRBV9 and TRBJ2-3; 7 positions match TRBD2. The CDR3 totals 13 residues. J gave up 4 bases and V 7 bases, and 6 bases lay outside the gene matches. The germline V gene encodes CDR1 SGDLS and CDR2 YYNGEE. The CDR3 sequence: CASGRGLADTQYF. The CDR3 DNA reads TGTGCCAGCGGGAGGGGCCTCGCAGATACGCAGTATTTT. Filled out from reference TRBV9 and TRBJ2-3, the complete variable domain reads DSGVTQTPKHLITATGQRVTLRCSPRSGDLSVYWYQQSLDQGLQFLIQYYNGEERAKGNILERFSAQQFPDLHSELNLSSLELGDSALYFCASGRGLADTQYFGPGTRLTVL.

The rearrangement links TRBV7-2 to TRBJ2-7, with TRBD2 matching over 7 bases. Germline lookup yields CDR1 SGHTA and CDR2 FQGNSA. The CDR3 has 14 residues. V lost 5 bases to trimming and J lost 1 base; unmatched junction nucleotides: 5. This CDR3 is CASSPRGLSYEQYF. The DNA of the CDR3 is TGTGCCAGCAGCCCCCGGGGACTATCCTACGAGCAGTACTTC.

The rearrangement uses TRBV5-4 and TRBJ2-3; no reliable D call. With 6 bases removed from V and 0 bases from J, the gap between germline ends came to 11 bases. CDR1 and CDR2 from the germline V gene are SGHNT and YYREEE (reference sequence). CDR3 length: 14 residues. CDR3 in DNA: TGTGCCAGCACCGACTCCTCTAGCACAGATACGCAGTATTTT. This codes for CASTDSSSTDTQYF. The full variable domain, its missing parts supplied by reference TRBV5-4 and TRBJ2-3, is ETGVTQSPTHLIKTRGQQVTLRCSSQSGHNTVSWYQQALGQGPQFIFQYYREEENGRGNFPPRFSGLQFPNYSSELNVNALELDDSALYLCASTDSSSTDTQYFGPGTRLTVL.

The genes are TRBV5-1 and TRBJ2-2; D may be TRBD1 or TRBD2 (6 bases each). Germline CDR1 reads SGHRS; CDR2 reads YFSETQ. The germline V and J ends were trimmed by 3 bases and 6 bases, with 18 bases remaining between them. The CDR3 runs to 16 residues. Here the CDR3 DNA reads TGCGCCAGCAGCTCACTAGGAGGGGGGATCGCCGGGGAGCTGTTTTTT. Translation: CASSSLGGGIAGELFF.

The J gene is TRBJ2-3, the V gene TRBV28; D remains ambiguous. Germline values: CDR1 MDHEN, CDR2 SYDVKM. The CDR3 sequence is 15 residues long. V lost 6 bases and J 1 base, leaving 14 bases between the germline ends. The CDR3 region has the DNA TGTGCCAGCAGCTCCCAAGGGTCTCGCACAGATACGCAGTATTTT. This sequence encodes CASSSQGSRTDTQYF.

The chain combines TRBV6-5 with TRBJ2-7; weak D call: TRBD1 (5 bases). This CDR3 comprises 12 residues. V was pared by 7 bases and J by 3 bases, with 10 bases between. Germline-derived CDR1 and CDR2 are MNHEY and SVGAGI. The DNA of the CDR3 is TGTGCCAGCAAGGGGAACTTCTACGAGCAGTACTTC. The encoded protein is CASKGNFYEQYF.

The chain uses TRBV25-1 and TRBJ2-5; D is unclear. CDR1 and CDR2 (germline): MGHDK, SYGVNS. Trimming removed 6 bases from V and 5 bases from J, with 10 bases in between. CDR3 length: 12 residues. This CDR3 is CASRQNWETQYF. Here the CDR3 DNA reads TGTGCCAGCAGGCAGAATTGGGAGACCCAGTACTTC.